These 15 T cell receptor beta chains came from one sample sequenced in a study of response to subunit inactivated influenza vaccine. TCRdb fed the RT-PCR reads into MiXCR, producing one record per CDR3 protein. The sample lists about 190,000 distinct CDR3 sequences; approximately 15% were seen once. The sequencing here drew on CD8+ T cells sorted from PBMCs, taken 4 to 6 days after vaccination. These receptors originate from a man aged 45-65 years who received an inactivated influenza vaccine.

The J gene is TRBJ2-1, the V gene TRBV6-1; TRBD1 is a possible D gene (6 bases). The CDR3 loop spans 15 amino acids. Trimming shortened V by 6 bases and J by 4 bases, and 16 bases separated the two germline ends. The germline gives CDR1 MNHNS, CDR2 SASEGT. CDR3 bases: TGTGCCAGCAGACACACAGGGCTCGTTTACAATGAGCAGTTCTTC. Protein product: CASRHTGLVYNEQFF.

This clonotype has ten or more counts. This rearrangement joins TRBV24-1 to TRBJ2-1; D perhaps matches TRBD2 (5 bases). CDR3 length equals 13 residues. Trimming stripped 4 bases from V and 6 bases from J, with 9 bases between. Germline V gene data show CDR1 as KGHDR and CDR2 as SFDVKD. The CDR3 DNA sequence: TGTGCCACCAGTGACTGGACTGTCAATGAGCAGTTCTTC. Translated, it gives CATSDWTVNEQFF.

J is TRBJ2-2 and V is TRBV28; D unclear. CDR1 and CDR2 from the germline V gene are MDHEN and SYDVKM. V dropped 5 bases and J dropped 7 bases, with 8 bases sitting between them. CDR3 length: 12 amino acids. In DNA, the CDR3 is TGTGCCAGCAGTGGGGATAGCGGGGAGCTGTTTTTT. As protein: CASSGDSGELFF. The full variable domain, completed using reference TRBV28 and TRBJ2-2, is DVKVTQSSRYLVKRTGEKVFLECVQDMDHENMFWYRQDPGLGLRLIYFSYDVKMKEKGDIPEGYSVSREKKERFSLILESASTNQTSMYLCASSGDSGELFFGEGSRLTVL.

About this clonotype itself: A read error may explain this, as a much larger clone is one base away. The CDR3 here is CASSARFPSTEAFF. In DNA form, the CDR3 reads TGCGCCAGCAGCGCCCGTTTCCCGAGCACTGAAGCTTTCTTT. The chain recombines TRBV5-1 with TRBJ1-1; no definite D call. Trimming removed 4 bases from V and 4 bases from J, with 14 bases in between. Germline lookup yields CDR1 SGHRS and CDR2 YFSETQ. This CDR3 is built from 14 residues.

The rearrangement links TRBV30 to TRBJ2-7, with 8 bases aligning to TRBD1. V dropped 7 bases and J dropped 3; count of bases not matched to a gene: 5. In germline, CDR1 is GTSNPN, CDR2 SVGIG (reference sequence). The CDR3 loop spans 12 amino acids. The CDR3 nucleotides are TGTGCCTCACAGGGGGTAGGCTACGAGCAGTACTTC. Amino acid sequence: CASQGVGYEQYF.

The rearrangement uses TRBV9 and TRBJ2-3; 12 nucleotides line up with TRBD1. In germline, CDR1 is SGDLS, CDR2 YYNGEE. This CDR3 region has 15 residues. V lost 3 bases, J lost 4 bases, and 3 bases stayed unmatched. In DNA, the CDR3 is TGTGCCAGCAGCGCCGGGACAGGGGGCTCAGATACGCAGTATTTT. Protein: CASSAGTGGSDTQYF. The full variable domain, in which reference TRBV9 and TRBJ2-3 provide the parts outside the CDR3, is DSGVTQTPKHLITATGQRVTLRCSPRSGDLSVYWYQQSLDQGLQFLIQYYNGEERAKGNILERFSAQQFPDLHSELNLSSLELGDSALYFCASSAGTGGSDTQYFGPGTRLTVL.

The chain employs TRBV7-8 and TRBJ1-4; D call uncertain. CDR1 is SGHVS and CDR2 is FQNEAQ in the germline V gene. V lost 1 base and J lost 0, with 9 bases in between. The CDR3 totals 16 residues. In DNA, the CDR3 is TGTGCCAGCAGCTTAGAAATAGTTGCAACTAATGAAAAACTGTTTTTT. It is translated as CASSLEIVATNEKLFF. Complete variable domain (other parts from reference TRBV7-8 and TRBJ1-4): GAGVSQSPRYKVAKRGQDVALRCDPISGHVSLFWYQQALGQGPEFLTYFQNEAQLDKSGLPSDRFFAERPEGSVSTLKIQRTQQEDSAVYLCASSLEIVATNEKLFFGSGTQLSVL.

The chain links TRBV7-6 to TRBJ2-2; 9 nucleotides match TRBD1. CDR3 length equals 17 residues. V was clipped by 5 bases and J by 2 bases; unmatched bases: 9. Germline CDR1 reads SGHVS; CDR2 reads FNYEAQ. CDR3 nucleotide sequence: TGTGCCAGCAGCGAGTACAGGACAGGGGCCAACACCGGGGAGCTGTTTTTT. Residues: CASSEYRTGANTGELFF.

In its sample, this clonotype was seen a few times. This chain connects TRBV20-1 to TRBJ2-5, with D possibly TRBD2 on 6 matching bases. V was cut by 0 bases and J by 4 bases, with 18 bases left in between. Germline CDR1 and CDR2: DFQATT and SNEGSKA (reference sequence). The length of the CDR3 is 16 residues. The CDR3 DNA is TGCAGTGCTAGAGATCGGACGGGAGCCCCGGGAGAGACCCAGTACTTC. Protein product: CSARDRTGAPGETQYF.

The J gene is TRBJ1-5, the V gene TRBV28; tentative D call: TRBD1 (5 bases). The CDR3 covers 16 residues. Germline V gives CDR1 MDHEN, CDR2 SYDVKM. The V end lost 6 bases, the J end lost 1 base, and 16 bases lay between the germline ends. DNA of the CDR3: TGTGCCAGCAGGTTGGCCCAGGGTGGCAGCAATCAGCCCCAGCATTTT. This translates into CASRLAQGGSNQPQHF.

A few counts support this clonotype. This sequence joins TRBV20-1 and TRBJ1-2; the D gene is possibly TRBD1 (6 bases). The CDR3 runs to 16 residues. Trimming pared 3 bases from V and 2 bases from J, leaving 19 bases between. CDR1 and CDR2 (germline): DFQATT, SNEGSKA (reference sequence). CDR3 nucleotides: TGCAGTGCTAGGGGTTTTGGGGGTCAGGGGAACTATGGCTACACCTTC. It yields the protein CSARGFGGQGNYGYTF.

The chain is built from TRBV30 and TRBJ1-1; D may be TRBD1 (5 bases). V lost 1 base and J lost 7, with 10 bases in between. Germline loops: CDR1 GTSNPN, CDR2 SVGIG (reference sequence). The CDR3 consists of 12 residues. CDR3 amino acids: CAWSGGELEAFF. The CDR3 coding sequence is TGTGCCTGGAGTGGAGGGGAACTTGAAGCTTTCTTT.

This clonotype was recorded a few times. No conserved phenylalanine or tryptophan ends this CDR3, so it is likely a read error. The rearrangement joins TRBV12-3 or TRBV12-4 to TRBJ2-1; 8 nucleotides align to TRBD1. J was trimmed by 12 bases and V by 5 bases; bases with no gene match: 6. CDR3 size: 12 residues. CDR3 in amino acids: CASSPTGARQFL. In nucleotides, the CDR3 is TGTGCCAGCAGTCCGACAGGGGCGAGGCAGTTCCTC.

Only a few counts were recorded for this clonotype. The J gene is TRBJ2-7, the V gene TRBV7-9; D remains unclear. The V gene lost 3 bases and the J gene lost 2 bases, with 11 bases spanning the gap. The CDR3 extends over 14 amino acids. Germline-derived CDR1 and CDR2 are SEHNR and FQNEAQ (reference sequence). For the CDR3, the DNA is TGTGCCAGCAGCTTTTCCTCCAAAACCTACGAGCAGTACTTC. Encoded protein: CASSFSSKTYEQYF.

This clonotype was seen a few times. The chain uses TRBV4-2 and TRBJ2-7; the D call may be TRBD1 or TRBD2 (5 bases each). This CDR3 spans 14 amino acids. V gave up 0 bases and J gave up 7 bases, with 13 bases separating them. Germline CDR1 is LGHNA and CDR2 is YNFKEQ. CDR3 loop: CASSQDWGGSEQYF. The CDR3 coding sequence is TGTGCCAGCAGCCAAGATTGGGGCGGGTCAGAGCAGTACTTC.